This TCR beta chain was retrieved from a study of shared clonotypes between healthy human individuals. Study background: CD4 naive cells filled three plates per donor, CD4 memory three, CD8 naive two and CD8 memory one.

CD8 cells classed as naive were CD45RO-negative and positively selected for CCR7, excluding terminally differentiated effector memory CD45RA+ cells. This CDR3 has 15 residues. V lost 1 base to trimming and J lost 9 bases, with 16 bases between them. Germline CDR1 and CDR2: MGHRA and YSYEKL. Authors' data handling: There were no quality scores in the junction-only immunoSEQ sequences, so filtering differed. The data were produced by immunoSEQ multiplex PCR, yet TCRdb's version contains in-frame clones alone and is incomplete. V and J calls and clone size come straight from that table; D and trimming were deduced from the DNA. The table includes over 2,000,000 clones, about 94% detected once.

The specimen was naive CD8+ T cells from PBMCs. The V gene is TRBV4-1, the J gene TRBJ2-1, with D possibly TRBD1 on 6 matching bases. The origin of this receptor is a man aged 18 to 30 in good health. Some clones in this sample may be carry-over from other donors' samples. The DNA for the CDR3 is TGCGCCAGCAGCCAAGCTGACGGCCCCAGGGGTGAGCAGTTCTTC. Protein sequence: CASSQADGPRGEQFF.